A selection of T cell receptor beta chains follows, all from one sample in a study of Graves' ophthalmopathy and Graves' hyperthyroidism. MiXCR was run by TCRdb on the multiplex PCR reads, yielding one entry per CDR3 protein. The sample has about 14,000 distinct CDR3 sequences, approximately 49% seen once. The sequencing input was peripheral blood. The receptor set was obtained from a woman aged 25-40 years with Graves' ophthalmopathy. Both conserved end residues are part of each CDR3. Each record gives: D gene, V gene, CDR3 length, J gene, clone size, CDR3 DNA, CDR3 protein. A D gene is named only where the DNA matches it firmly. Some rows mark clone size as missing; the rest say once, few, many or name a class of expanded clone.

NA	TRBV5-4	16	TRBJ2-3	few	TGTGCCAGCAGCTTGGGAGACCCACGACTAGCAGATACGCAGTATTTT	CASSLGDPRLADTQYF
TRBD2	TRBV10-3	15	TRBJ2-7	large	TGTGCCATCAGCAACAGCGGGAGGGCCTCCTACGAGCAGTACTTC	CAISNSGRASYEQYF
TRBD2	TRBV20-1	12	TRBJ2-7	NA	TGCAGTGCTCCGGGACTAGCGTACGAGCAGTACTTC	CSAPGLAYEQYF
NA	TRBV4-3	13	TRBJ2-7	medium-sized	TGCGCCAGCAGCCAGGGATGGGGGTACGAGCAGTACTTC	CASSQGWGYEQYF
TRBD2	TRBV6-4	13	TRBJ2-3	NA	TGTGCCACCGGGACTAGCGGCACAGATACGCAGTATTTT	CATGTSGTDTQYF
TRBD1	TRBV10-3	14	TRBJ2-1	NA	TGTGCCATCAGTGAGTCAGGGACAGGGCATGAGCAGTTCTTC	CAISESGTGHEQFF
NA	TRBV6-2/TRBV6-3	13	TRBJ2-3	NA	TGTGCCAGCAGTTTGGGAGAACGGGATACGCAGTATTTT	CASSLGERDTQYF
NA	TRBV5-5	13	TRBJ2-6	NA	TGTGCCAGCAGCTTATCTGGGGCCAACGTCCTGACTTTC	CASSLSGANVLTF
TRBD2	TRBV11-2	15	TRBJ2-7	NA	TGTGCCAGCAGCATATTAGCGGGAGCAGATGACGAGCAGTACTTC	CASSILAGADDEQYF
NA	TRBV7-7	15	TRBJ1-3	NA	TGTGCTAGCAGTCCCGACGGGACCTCTGGAAACACCATATATTTT	CASSPDGTSGNTIYF
NA	TRBV20-1	13	TRBJ1-2	NA	TGCAGTGCTTCCGCAACACTGGGGTATGGCTACACCTTC	CSASATLGYGYTF
NA	TRBV20-1	13	TRBJ1-5	few	TGCAGTGCTAGCAGGACCGCAGAGGGGCCCCAGCATTTT	CSASRTAEGPQHF
NA	TRBV29-1	12	TRBJ2-1	NA	TGCAGCGTGGGCGGGGATAACAATGAGCAGTTCTTC	CSVGGDNNEQFF
TRBD1	TRBV10-3	15	TRBJ2-5	NA	TGTGCCATCAGTGAGGGACAGGGGGTCGGAGAGACCCAGTACTTC	CAISEGQGVGETQYF
TRBD1	TRBV5-1	14	TRBJ1-6	few	TGCGCCAGCAGCTTACAGGGGGAGAATTCACCCCTCCACTTT	CASSLQGENSPLHF
NA	TRBV7-3	13	TRBJ2-1	once	TGTGCCAGCAGCTTAACTGGGGATGGTGAGCAGTTCTTC	CASSLTGDGEQFF
NA	TRBV9	14	TRBJ2-1	NA	TGTGCCAGCAGCGTAGAACGGGAGAGGGGGAGGGAGGTCTTC	CASSVERERGREVF
NA	TRBV10-3	18	TRBJ1-5	NA	TGTGCCGGCAGAGGTCAGCAGCTTGTCCTACTTAGCAATCAGCCCCAGCATTTT	CAGRGQQLVLLSNQPQHF
TRBD2	TRBV30	14	TRBJ2-2	many	TGTGCCTGGAGCGGGAGGGCCCACACCGGGGAGCTGTTTTTT	CAWSGRAHTGELFF
TRBD1	TRBV7-8	14	TRBJ2-7	many	TGTGCCAGCAGCTCCCTGGACAGGTACTACGAGCAGTACTTC	CASSSLDRYYEQYF
NA	TRBV10-3	15	TRBJ2-3	many	TGTGCCATCAGTGAGTCCCCTGGTGGATCAGATACGCAGTATTTT	CAISESPGGSDTQYF
TRBD1	TRBV9	16	TRBJ1-2	once	TGTGCCAGCGGCGGCTGGACAGGGGGCGCGGGCTATGGCTACACCTTC	CASGGWTGGAGYGYTF
NA	TRBV20-1	16	TRBJ1-5	NA	TGCAGTGCTAGAGATATTAGTCGAGGGGAGGGTCAGCCCCAGCATTTT	CSARDISRGEGQPQHF
TRBD1	TRBV20-1	15	TRBJ1-6	NA	TGCAGTGCTAGAGATCTGTCGACAGGGGCTTCACCCCTCCACTTT	CSARDLSTGASPLHF
NA	TRBV10-2	12	TRBJ2-3	few	TGCGCCAGCAGTGCCCAAAGAGATACGCAGTATTTT	CASSAQRDTQYF
NA	TRBV20-1	14	TRBJ1-1	once	TGCAGTGCTAGAGACACGACAGTAGCTAATGAAGCTTTCTTT	CSARDTTVANEAFF
TRBD2	TRBV20-1	18	TRBJ2-7	NA	TGCAGTGCTAGCCAACAAGGGACTAGCGGGAGGGCCTCTAACGAGCAGTACTTC	CSASQQGTSGRASNEQYF
NA	TRBV6-1	14	TRBJ1-4	many	TGTGCCAGCAGTGAAGGTTCCGCAGGGGAAAAACTGTTTTTT	CASSEGSAGEKLFF
TRBD1	TRBV7-2	17	TRBJ2-5	once	TGTGCCAGCAGCCGCCACGGCACAGGGGTGTTGATGGAGACCCAGTACTTC	CASSRHGTGVLMETQYF
NA	TRBV19	16	TRBJ2-1	once	TGTGCCAGTAGTCTACTCTTAACGAGCTTCTACAATGAGCAGTTCTTC	CASSLLLTSFYNEQFF
TRBD2	TRBV5-1	15	TRBJ2-1	large	TGCGCCAGCAGCTTGGGTAGCGGGAGTTACAATGAGCAGTTCTTC	CASSLGSGSYNEQFF
NA	TRBV7-7	13	TRBJ2-3	NA	TGTGCTAGCAGCCTCAAACAACGGGATACGCAGTATTTT	CASSLKQRDTQYF
NA	TRBV5-1	13	TRBJ1-1	NA	TGCGCCAGCAGCTTGATAGCCGACACTGAAGCTCTCTTT	CASSLIADTEALF
TRBD2	TRBV19	15	TRBJ2-1	medium-sized	TGTGCCAGTAAGGCCCTGGGGGGGGAATACAATGAGCAGTTCTTC	CASKALGGEYNEQFF
NA	TRBV5-1	15	TRBJ1-5	NA	TGCGCCAGCAGCTTGAGTCAGTATAGCAATCAGCCCCAGCATTTT	CASSLSQYSNQPQHF
TRBD2	TRBV9	16	TRBJ2-1	NA	TGTGCCAGCAGCGACGCCGAGGGAACGGGAGGCAATGAGCAGTTCTTC	CASSDAEGTGGNEQFF
NA	TRBV5-6	13	TRBJ2-7	NA	TGTGCCAGCAGCTTGAACAGGCTTTTCGAGCAGTACTTC	CASSLNRLFEQYF
NA	TRBV12-3/TRBV12-4	12	TRBJ1-2	NA	TGTGCCAGCAGCTGGGGATCCTATGGCTACACCTTC	CASSWGSYGYTF
NA	TRBV10-2	12	TRBJ2-7	NA	TGCGCCAGCAGTCCCATGGGAGTCGAGCAGTACTTC	CASSPMGVEQYF
NA	TRBV7-6	13	TRBJ1-2	few	TGTGCCAGCAGCCCAGTCAGGAACTATGGCTACACCTTC	CASSPVRNYGYTF
TRBD1	TRBV24-1	16	TRBJ2-1	many	TGTGCCACCAGTGACCGGACAGGCTTAAAGTACAATGAGCAGTTCTTC	CATSDRTGLKYNEQFF
NA	TRBV5-1	15	TRBJ2-1	NA	TGCGCCAGCAGCTTGTTCCTCACCCACCATATGGAGCAGTTCTTC	CASSLFLTHHMEQFF